This T cell receptor (beta chain) is from a study of molecular identifiers for immune sequencing clone quantification. About the study: Replicate experiments divided RNA from around 18,000 or 91,000 naive CD8 cells into five parts and sequenced four.

Previously described methods and listed TCR primers were employed for the bulk TCR libraries. TCRdb called the PCR reads again in MiXCR, with one record for every CDR3 protein. The table includes about 510,000 distinct CDR3 sequences, over 20% detected once. Naive CD8 libraries used roughly 18,000 to 1,000,000 sorted cells and 10%, 30% or 50% RNA. The sample holds a few counts of this clonotype. The CDR3 extends over 14 amino acids. The origin of this receptor is a human donor in good health. Some libraries in this study had Jurkat cell RNA spiked in. The chain couples TRBV21-1 to TRBJ1-1; TRBD1 is the table's D call and was not checked against the DNA. TRBV21-1 is deemed a pseudogene. The specimen was naive CD8+ T cells from blood, with Jurkat cell RNA spiked in. The subset is: FACS-sorted CD8+CD4-CCR7+CD45RA+ naive T cells. CDR3 protein: CACTPWTGNTEAFF. The CDR3 DNA is TGTGCCTGCACCCCCTGGACTGGAAACACTGAAGCTTTCTTT.